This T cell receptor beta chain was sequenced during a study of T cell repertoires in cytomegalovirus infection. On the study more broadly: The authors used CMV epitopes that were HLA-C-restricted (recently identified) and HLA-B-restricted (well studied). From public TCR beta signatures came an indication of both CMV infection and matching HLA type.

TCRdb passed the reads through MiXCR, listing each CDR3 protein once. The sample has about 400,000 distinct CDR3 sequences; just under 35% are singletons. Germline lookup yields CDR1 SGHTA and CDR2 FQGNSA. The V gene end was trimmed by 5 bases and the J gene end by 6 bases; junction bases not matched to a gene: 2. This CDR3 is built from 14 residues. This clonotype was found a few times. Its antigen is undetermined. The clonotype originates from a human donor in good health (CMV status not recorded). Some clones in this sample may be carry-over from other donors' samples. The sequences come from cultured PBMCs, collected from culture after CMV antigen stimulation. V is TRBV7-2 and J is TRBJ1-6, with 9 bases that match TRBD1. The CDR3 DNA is TGTGCCAGCAGCATGGACAGGGGTAATTCACCCCTCCACTTT. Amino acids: CASSMDRGNSPLHF.